These 9 T cell receptor beta chains were sequenced from one sample in a study of T cells in Graves' hyperthyroidism and ophthalmopathy. RNA transcripts yielded amplified TCR beta CDR3 regions. The primer set for the first-round RT-PCR of the TCR CDR3 was HTBI. TCRdb called the multiplex PCR reads again in MiXCR, with one record for every CDR3 protein. The table shows approximately 640,000 distinct CDR3 sequences, with 45% occurring only once. Sequencing was carried out using peripheral blood or thyroid tissue (not recorded which). The receptor source for this set is an adult man with Graves' disease, either hyperthyroidism or ophthalmopathy (not recorded which).

The chain is built from TRBV10-3 and TRBJ1-2; D is unclear. There are 13 residues in the CDR3. Germline CDR1 reads ENHRY; CDR2 reads SYGVKD. Here the CDR3 DNA reads TGTGCTCCGTGGCCCCGAGGGAACTATGGCTACACCTTC. Translation gives CAPWPRGNYGYTF.

The V gene is TRBV10-3, the J gene TRBJ1-3; D gene uncertain. The germline V and J ends were trimmed by 3 bases and 0 bases, with 6 bases remaining between them. The CDR3 runs 14 residues. In germline, CDR1 is ENHRY, CDR2 SYGVKD. The DNA for the CDR3 is TGTGCCATCAGTGACACCTTCTCTGGAAACACCATATATTTT. Residues: CAISDTFSGNTIYF.

This clonotype was counted ten times or more. CDR3 in amino acids: CSVVAVMNTEAFF. CDR3 in DNA: TGCAGCGTTGTAGCCGTCATGAACACTGAAGCTTTCTTT. The rearrangement links TRBV29-1 to TRBJ1-1; D remains ambiguous. CDR3 length equals 13 residues. Trimming took 4 bases from V and 0 from J, leaving 9 bases between them. Germline CDR1 reads SQVTM; CDR2 reads ANQGSEA.

The chain joins TRBV5-1 to TRBJ1-6, with a tentative D call TRBD1 (6 bases). The V and J ends lost 4 bases and 11 bases respectively, with 22 bases between them. This CDR3 spans 16 amino acids. Germline V gene lookup returns CDR1 SGHRS and CDR2 YFSETQ. This chain's CDR3 is CASSPRTGYPRAPLHF. CDR3 coding DNA: TGCGCCAGCAGCCCCAGAACAGGGTACCCCCGTGCACCCCTCCACTTT. Full variable domain (outside the CDR3, taken from reference TRBV5-1 and TRBJ1-6): KAGVTQTPRYLIKTRGQQVTLSCSPISGHRSVSWYQQTPGQGLQFLFEYFSETQRNKGNFPGRFSGRQFSNSRSEMNVSTLELGDSALYLCASSPRTGYPRAPLHFGNGTRLTVT.

This clonotype was counted once. The chain has TRBV10-3 and TRBJ1-1, with D perhaps TRBD1 (6 bases). Trimming pared 10 bases from V and 8 bases from J, leaving 14 bases between. CDR1 ENHRY and CDR2 SYGVKD come from the germline V gene. The CDR3 extends over 11 amino acids. CDR3 region: CASRTRGEAFF. The CDR3 DNA is TGTGCCAGCAGGACCAGGGGCGAAGCTTTCTTT.

Worth noting for this clonotype: No DNA is shown, since the ends of the CDR3 on it are uncertain; the CDR3 is the one TCRdb lists. The chain has TRBV9 and TRBJ1-1; TRBD1 is the table's D call, not checked against the DNA. Germline assignment: CDR1 SGDLS and CDR2 YYNGEE. The CDR3 has 15 residues if both end residues are counted. The CDR3 loop is CASSVAVGRGTEALF.

This clonotype was found many times. The chain links TRBV24-1 to TRBJ2-2, with D maybe TRBD2 (5 bases). The germline V gene has CDR1 KGHDR and CDR2 SFDVKD. CDR3 size: 11 residues. V lost 9 bases, J lost 6 bases, and 7 bases lay in between. For the CDR3, the DNA is TGTGCCACCTACGGGGCCGGGGAGCTGTTTTTT. Residues: CATYGAGELFF.

The chain is built from TRBV19 and TRBJ1-6, with a possible D match to TRBD1 (5 bases). Germline V gene sequence: CDR1 LNHDA, CDR2 SQIVND (reference sequence). The CDR3 length is 15 residues. The V end was cut by 6 bases, the J end by 8 bases, with 17 bases between. The CDR3 spells CASSPRGPGDSPLHF. The DNA of the CDR3 is TGTGCCAGTAGCCCAAGGGGCCCTGGGGATTCACCCCTCCACTTT.

The chain has TRBV7-9 and TRBJ1-2; 8 nucleotides line up with TRBD1. The CDR3 has 13 residues. Germline V gene data show CDR1 as SEHNR and CDR2 as FQNEAQ (reference sequence). Trimming removed 8 bases from V and 8 bases from J; junction bases left unmatched: 10. Here the CDR3 DNA reads TGTGCCAGCGTACAGGGGGGCGAGCTAGGCTACACCTTC. It encodes CASVQGGELGYTF.